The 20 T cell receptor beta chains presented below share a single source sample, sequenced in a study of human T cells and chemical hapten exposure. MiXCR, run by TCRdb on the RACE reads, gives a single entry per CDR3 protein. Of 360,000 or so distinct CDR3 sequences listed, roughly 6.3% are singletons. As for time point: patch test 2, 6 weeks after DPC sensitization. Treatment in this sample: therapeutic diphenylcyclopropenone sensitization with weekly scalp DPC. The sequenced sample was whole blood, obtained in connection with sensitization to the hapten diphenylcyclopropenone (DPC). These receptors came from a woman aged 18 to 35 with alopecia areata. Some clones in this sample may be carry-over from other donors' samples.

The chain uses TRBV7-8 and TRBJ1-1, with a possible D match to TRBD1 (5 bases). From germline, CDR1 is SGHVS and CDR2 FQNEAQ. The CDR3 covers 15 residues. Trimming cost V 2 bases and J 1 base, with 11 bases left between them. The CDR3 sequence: CASSLKGTANTEAFF. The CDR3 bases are TGTGCCAGCAGCTTAAAGGGGACCGCGAACACTGAAGCTTTCTTT. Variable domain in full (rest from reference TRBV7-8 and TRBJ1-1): GAGVSQSPRYKVAKRGQDVALRCDPISGHVSLFWYQQALGQGPEFLTYFQNEAQLDKSGLPSDRFFAERPEGSVSTLKIQRTQQEDSAVYLCASSLKGTANTEAFFGQGTRLTVV.

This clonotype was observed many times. The CDR3, as DNA: TGCAGTGCGCCGACAGTTGTGGGCTACACCTTC. Its translation is CSAPTVVGYTF. The chain is built from TRBV20-1 and TRBJ1-2, with TRBD1 as a possible D gene (5 bases). The CDR3 runs 11 residues. V was clipped by 6 bases and J by 8 bases, with 13 bases between them. From germline, CDR1 is DFQATT and CDR2 SNEGSKA (reference sequence).

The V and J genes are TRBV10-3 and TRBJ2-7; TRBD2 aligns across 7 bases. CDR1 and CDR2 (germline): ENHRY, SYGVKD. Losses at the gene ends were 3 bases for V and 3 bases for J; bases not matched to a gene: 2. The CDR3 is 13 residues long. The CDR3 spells CAISDRDYYEQYF. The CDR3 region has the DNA TGTGCCATCAGTGATCGGGACTACTACGAGCAGTACTTC.

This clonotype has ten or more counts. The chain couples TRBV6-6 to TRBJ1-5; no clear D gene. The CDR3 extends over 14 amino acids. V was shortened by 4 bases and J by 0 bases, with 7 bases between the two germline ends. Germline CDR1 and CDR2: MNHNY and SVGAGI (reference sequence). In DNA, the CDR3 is TGTGCCAGCAGTTCCACGTATAGCAATCAGCCCCAGCATTTT. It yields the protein CASSSTYSNQPQHF.

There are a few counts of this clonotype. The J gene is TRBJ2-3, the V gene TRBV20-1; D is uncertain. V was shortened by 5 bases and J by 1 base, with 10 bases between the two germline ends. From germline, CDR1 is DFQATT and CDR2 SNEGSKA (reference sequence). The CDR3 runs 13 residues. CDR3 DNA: TGCAGTGCTCTACATTTGGGCACAGATACGCAGTATTTT. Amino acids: CSALHLGTDTQYF.

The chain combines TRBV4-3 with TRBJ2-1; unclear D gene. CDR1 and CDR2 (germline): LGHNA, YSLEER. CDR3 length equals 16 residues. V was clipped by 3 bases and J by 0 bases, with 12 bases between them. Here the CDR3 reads CASSQQTGSSYNEQFF. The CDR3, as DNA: TGCGCCAGCAGCCAGCAGACTGGCAGCTCCTACAATGAGCAGTTCTTC.

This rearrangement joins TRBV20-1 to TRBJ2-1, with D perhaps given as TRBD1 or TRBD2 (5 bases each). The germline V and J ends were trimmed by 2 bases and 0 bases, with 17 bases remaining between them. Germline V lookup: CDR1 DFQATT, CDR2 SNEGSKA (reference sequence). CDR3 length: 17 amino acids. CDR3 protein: CSARQSRDPSSYNEQFF. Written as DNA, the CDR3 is TGCAGTGCTAGACAAAGCCGGGACCCCAGCTCCTACAATGAGCAGTTCTTC.

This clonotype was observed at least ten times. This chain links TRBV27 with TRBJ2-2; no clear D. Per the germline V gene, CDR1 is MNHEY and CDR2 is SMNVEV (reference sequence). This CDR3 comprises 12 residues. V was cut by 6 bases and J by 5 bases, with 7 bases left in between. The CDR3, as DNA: TGTGCCAGCAGCCATCCGACCGGGGAGCTGTTTTTT. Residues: CASSHPTGELFF.

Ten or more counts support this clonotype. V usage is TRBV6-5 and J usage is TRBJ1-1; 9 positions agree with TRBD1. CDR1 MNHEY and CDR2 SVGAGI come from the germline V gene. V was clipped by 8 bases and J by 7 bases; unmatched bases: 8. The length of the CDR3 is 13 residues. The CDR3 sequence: CASLNRGLSEAFF. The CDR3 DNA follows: TGTGCCAGCTTGAACAGGGGGCTTAGTGAAGCTTTCTTT.

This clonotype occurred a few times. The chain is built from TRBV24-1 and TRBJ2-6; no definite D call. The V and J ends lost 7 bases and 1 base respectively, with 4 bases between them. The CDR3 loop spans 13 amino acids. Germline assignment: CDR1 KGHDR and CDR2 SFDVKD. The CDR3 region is CATRASGANVLTF. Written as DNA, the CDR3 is TGTGCCACCAGGGCTTCTGGGGCCAACGTCCTGACTTTC.

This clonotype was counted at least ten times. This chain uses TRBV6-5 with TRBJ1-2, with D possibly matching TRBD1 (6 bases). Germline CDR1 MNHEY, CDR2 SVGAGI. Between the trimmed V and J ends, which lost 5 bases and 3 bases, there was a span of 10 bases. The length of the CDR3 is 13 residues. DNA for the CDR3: TGTGCCAGCAGTCGGACAGTTGACTATGGCTACACCTTC. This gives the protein CASSRTVDYGYTF.

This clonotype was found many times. CDR3 nucleotide sequence: TGCGCCAGCAGCCAAGAAGGCGGTAATGAAAAACTGTTTTTT. This codes for CASSQEGGNEKLFF. This chain joins TRBV4-3 and TRBJ1-4; no clear D gene. The CDR3 is 14 amino acids. Germline assignment: CDR1 LGHNA and CDR2 YSLEER. Trimming pared 0 bases from V and 4 bases from J, leaving 6 bases between.

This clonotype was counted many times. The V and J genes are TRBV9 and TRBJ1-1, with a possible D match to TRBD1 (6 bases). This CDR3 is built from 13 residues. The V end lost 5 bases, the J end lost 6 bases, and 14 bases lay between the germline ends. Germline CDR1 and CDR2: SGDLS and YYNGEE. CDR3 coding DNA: TGTGCCAGCAGTGAACAGGGTATGGCTGAAGCTTTCTTT. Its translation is CASSEQGMAEAFF.

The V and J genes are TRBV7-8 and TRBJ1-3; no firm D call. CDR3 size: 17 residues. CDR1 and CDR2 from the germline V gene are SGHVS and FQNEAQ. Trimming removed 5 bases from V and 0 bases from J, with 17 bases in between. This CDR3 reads CASSIPPWESSGNTIYF. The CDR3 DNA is TGTGCCAGCAGCATCCCCCCCTGGGAGAGCTCTGGAAACACCATATATTTT.

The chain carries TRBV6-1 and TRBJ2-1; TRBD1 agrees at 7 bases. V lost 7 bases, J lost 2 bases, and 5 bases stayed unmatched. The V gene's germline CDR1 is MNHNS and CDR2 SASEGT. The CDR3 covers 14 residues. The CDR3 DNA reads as TGTGCCAGCACAGACAGGGTCCCCTACAATGAGCAGTTCTTC. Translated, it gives CASTDRVPYNEQFF.

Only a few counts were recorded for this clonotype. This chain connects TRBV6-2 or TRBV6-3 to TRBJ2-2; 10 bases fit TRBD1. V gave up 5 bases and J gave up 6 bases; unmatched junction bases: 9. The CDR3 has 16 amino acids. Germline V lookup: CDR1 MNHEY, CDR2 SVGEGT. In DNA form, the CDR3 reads TGTGCCAGCAGTCCCCGGACAGGGGGTTTTCCCGGGGAGCTGTTTTTT. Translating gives CASSPRTGGFPGELFF.

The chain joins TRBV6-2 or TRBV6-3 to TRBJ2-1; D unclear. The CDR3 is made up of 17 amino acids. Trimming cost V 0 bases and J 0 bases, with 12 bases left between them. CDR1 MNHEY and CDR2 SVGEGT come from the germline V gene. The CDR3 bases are TGTGCCAGCAGTTACTCGGCGGCTGCAAGCTCCTACAATGAGCAGTTCTTC. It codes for CASSYSAAASSYNEQFF.

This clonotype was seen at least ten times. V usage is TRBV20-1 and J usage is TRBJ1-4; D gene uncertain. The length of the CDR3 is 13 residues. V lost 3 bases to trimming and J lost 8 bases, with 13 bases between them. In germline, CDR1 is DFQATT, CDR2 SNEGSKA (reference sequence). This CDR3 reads CSARGGRGEKLFF. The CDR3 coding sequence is TGCAGTGCTAGGGGTGGCAGAGGGGAAAAACTGTTTTTT.

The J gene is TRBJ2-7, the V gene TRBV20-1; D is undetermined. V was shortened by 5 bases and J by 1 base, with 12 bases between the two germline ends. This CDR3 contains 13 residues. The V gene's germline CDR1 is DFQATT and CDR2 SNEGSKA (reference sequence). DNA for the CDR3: TGCAGTGCTTTCCCTCAGGTTTCCTACGAGCAGTACTTC. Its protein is CSAFPQVSYEQYF.

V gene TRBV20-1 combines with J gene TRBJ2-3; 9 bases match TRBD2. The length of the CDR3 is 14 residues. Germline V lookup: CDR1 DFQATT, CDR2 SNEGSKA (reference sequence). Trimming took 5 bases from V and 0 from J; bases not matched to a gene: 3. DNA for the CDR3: TGCAGTGCTCTAGCGGGACCAAGCACAGATACGCAGTATTTT. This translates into CSALAGPSTDTQYF.